Following are 6 T cell receptor beta chains from one sample sequenced in a study of OX40 agonist ivuxolimab in advanced cancers. Profiling relied on immunoSEQ multiplex PCR, and the TCRdb table lists in-frame clones only, not all of them. The sample has some 75,000 clones; less than 90% are singletons. Sequenced here: CD4+ or CD8+ T cells sorted from blood, sampled in a trial of the OX40 agonist ivuxolimab. Receptor source: an adult with an advanced solid tumor such as melanoma, head and neck, liver or kidney cancer.

This rearrangement joins TRBV20-1 to TRBJ2-5; no firm D call. This CDR3 spans 10 amino acids. V shed 1 base and J shed 5 bases, with 2 bases lying between them. CDR1 is DFQATT and CDR2 is SNEGSKA in the germline V gene (reference sequence). CDR3 nucleotides: TGCAGTGCTAGAGTCGAGACCCAGTACTTC. Translating gives CSARVETQYF.

The chain joins TRBV5-4 to TRBJ2-3, with TRBD1 matching 9 bases. Trimming took 5 bases from V and 5 from J; bases not matched to a gene: 9. This CDR3 has 15 amino acids. Germline V gene lookup returns CDR1 SGHNT and CDR2 YYREEE (reference sequence). The CDR3 bases are TGTGCCAGCAGAGCCGGACAGGGGAGGAAAGATACGCAGTATTTT. It is translated as CASRAGQGRKDTQYF.

This chain joins TRBV27 and TRBJ1-5; 10 bases fit TRBD1. Trimming at V came to 6 bases and at J to 6 bases, leaving 2 bases not matched to a gene. Per germline, CDR1 MNHEY and CDR2 SMNVEV (reference sequence). The CDR3 has 13 residues. CDR3 loop: CASSRDRGQPQHF. As DNA, the CDR3 is TGTGCCAGCAGCCGGGACAGGGGTCAGCCCCAGCATTTT.

The chain joins TRBV7-9 to TRBJ2-3; no clear D. The CDR3 consists of 15 residues. CDR1 and CDR2 from the germline V gene are SEHNR and FQNEAQ (reference sequence). The V end was cut by 10 bases, the J end by 1 base, with 18 bases between. CDR3 nucleotide sequence: TGTGCCACCCCTCAGAGGAGCGAGGGCACAGATACGCAGTATTTT. As protein: CATPQRSEGTDTQYF.

This chain links TRBV29-1 with TRBJ2-7; the D call may be TRBD1 or TRBD2 (5 bases each). CDR1 and CDR2 from the germline V gene are SQVTM and ANQGSEA. V was pared by 7 bases and J by 6 bases, with 10 bases between. The CDR3 has 10 amino acids. The CDR3 protein is CSAGGLEQYF. In nucleotides, the CDR3 is TGCAGCGCTGGGGGTCTCGAGCAGTACTTC.

This clone is a singleton in its sample. The chain employs TRBV7-7 and TRBJ2-7; maybe TRBD1 (5 bases). Germline values: CDR1 SSHAT, CDR2 FNYEAQ (reference sequence). V lost 3 bases and J lost 5, with 14 bases in between. The CDR3 consists of 14 residues. The CDR3 here is CASSLGQGKDEQYF. DNA for the CDR3: TGTGCCAGCAGCTTGGGCCAGGGAAAGGACGAGCAGTACTTC.